In its sample, the clone carrying this T cell receptor (beta chain) was seen many times. The data were obtained in a study of T cells in Graves' hyperthyroidism and ophthalmopathy. RNA transcripts provided the source from which TCR beta CDR3 regions were amplified. The primer set for the first-round RT-PCR of the TCR CDR3 was HTBI. TCRdb independently ran MiXCR on the multiplex PCR reads; one entry per CDR3 protein. This table has hundreds of thousands of distinct CDR3 sequences, about 14% appearing once. Duration under 3 months, a NOSPECS grade of at least 4, and a Clinical Activity Score of at least 3 characterized the ophthalmopathy patients. Exclusion of patients followed from uncontrolled infection, other autoimmune disease, pregnancy or lactation. It was 8 to 10 ml of fresh peripheral blood that supplied the PBMCs. Germline V lookup: CDR1 MNHNS, CDR2 SASEGT. This CDR3 spans 15 amino acids. J was trimmed by 0 bases and V by 6 bases; bases with no gene match: 8.

The clonotype was recovered from a man in his late teens or twenties with Graves' ophthalmopathy. The chain is built from TRBV6-1 and TRBJ2-7; 7 positions agree with TRBD2. The sample was blood. CDR3 loop: CASSRDYRSSYEQYF. For the CDR3, the DNA is TGTGCCAGCAGCCGGGACTACCGCAGCTCCTACGAGCAGTACTTC.